Listed below are T cell receptor beta chains from one sample, sequenced in a study of blood T cell repertoires in COVID-19. Libraries were prepared by immunoSEQ multiplex PCR; TCRdb keeps only in-frame clonotypes and omits some of them. The sample records some 130,000 clones, about 72% being singletons. The material sequenced was peripheral blood. These receptors were collected from a woman in her 70s with acute or convalescent COVID-19. Each CDR3 is given with its conserved first and last residue. Each record gives: V gene, clone size, D gene, J gene, CDR3 DNA, CDR3 protein. The D gene is left open where the match is weak. The size entry is marked missing in some rows and otherwise reads once, few, many or a size class.

TRBV27,NA,NA,TRBJ1-6,TGTGCCAGCAGTTTTCAGGGAAGGGCCTATAATTCACCCCTCCACTTT,CASSFQGRAYNSPLHF
TRBV5-4,NA,NA,TRBJ2-7,TGTGCCAGCAGCTCCCAAAGGGGCTCCTACGAGCAGTACTTC,CASSSQRGSYEQYF
TRBV6-5,NA,NA,TRBJ1-3,TGTGCCAGCAGAGAGCCTTTTGGAAACACCATATATTTT,CASREPFGNTIYF
TRBV6-5,NA,TRBD1,TRBJ1-5,TGTGCCAGCATTATACAGGGGGATAGGGGCCAGCCCCAGCATTTT,CASIIQGDRGQPQHF
TRBV29-1,NA,NA,TRBJ2-2,TGCAGCGTTGAGCGGGCGAATTCGGGCACCGGGGAGCTGTTTTTT,CSVERANSGTGELFF
TRBV7-8,NA,TRBD1,TRBJ1-4,TGTGCCAGCAGCCATCAGACAGGGACTAATGAAAAACTGTTTTTT,CASSHQTGTNEKLFF
TRBV5-1,NA,TRBD1,TRBJ1-1,TGCGCCAGCAGCCGGGGGGGACAGGGGGCCCCTGAAGCTTTCTTT,CASSRGGQGAPEAFF
TRBV6-6,few,NA,TRBJ2-1,TGTGCCAGCAGCGGGTTAGATGAGCAGTTCTTC,CASSGLDEQFF
TRBV18,NA,TRBD1,TRBJ2-1,TGTGCCAGCTCACCAGGACAGGGGATCTACAATGAGCAGTTCTTC,CASSPGQGIYNEQFF
TRBV7-9,NA,NA,TRBJ2-1,TGTGCCAGCAGCTTTTTCCAGGGCTCCTACAATGAGCAGTTCTTC,CASSFFQGSYNEQFF
TRBV7-8,NA,NA,TRBJ2-2,TGTGCCAGCACCCCGCGGGGTAACACCGGGGAGCTGTTTTTT,CASTPRGNTGELFF
TRBV28,NA,NA,TRBJ2-7,TGTGCCAGCAGTTTACTTCTTAATTACGAGCAGTACTTC,CASSLLLNYEQYF
TRBV19,NA,TRBD1,TRBJ2-3,TGTGCCAGTAGTAGGGCCGGGACAGGGGGCACAGATACGCAGTATTTT,CASSRAGTGGTDTQYF
TRBV6-5,NA,NA,TRBJ1-6,TGTGCCAGCAGGACAACAGGGATGAATTCACCCCTCCACTTT,CASRTTGMNSPLHF
TRBV12-5,NA,TRBD1,TRBJ2-1,TGTGCTAGTGGTCCCACTGGACAGGAGAAGGCTAATGAGCAGTTCTTC,CASGPTGQEKANEQFF
TRBV2,NA,TRBD1,TRBJ2-5,TGTGCCAGCAGCGGGGACAGCGACGAGACCCAGTACTTC,CASSGDSDETQYF
TRBV2,NA,TRBD2,TRBJ2-3,TGTGCCAGCAGTTCACTAGCGGGATTAGATACGCAGTATTTT,CASSSLAGLDTQYF
TRBV15,NA,TRBD1,TRBJ1-4,TGTGCCACCAGCAGAGGCGACAGGGTTGAAGAAAAACTGTTTTTT,CATSRGDRVEEKLFF
TRBV6-5,NA,TRBD1,TRBJ1-2,TGTGCCAGCCGACAGGGGGCCGGCTACACCTTC,CASRQGAGYTF
TRBV20-1,once,TRBD2,TRBJ2-7,TGCAGTGCTAGTGGGACTAGCGGGAAGAGTTACGAGCAGTACTTC,CSASGTSGKSYEQYF
TRBV7-2,NA,TRBD1,TRBJ2-3,TGTGCCAGCAACCCAGGGGGCCCCCTAAGTGCAGATACGCAGTATTTT,CASNPGGPLSADTQYF
TRBV28,NA,NA,TRBJ2-5,TGTGCCAGCAGTCCGACCGGCAGGGTGGGACAAGAGACCCAGTACTTC,CASSPTGRVGQETQYF
TRBV24-1,NA,NA,TRBJ2-3,TGTGCCACCAGTGATTCTTATGCAGATACGCAGTATTTT,CATSDSYADTQYF
TRBV19,NA,NA,TRBJ1-1,TGTGCCAGTAGTTTCTTGAACACTGAAGCTTTCTTT,CASSFLNTEAFF
TRBV7-2,NA,TRBD2,TRBJ2-1,TGTGCCAGCAGCTTAGCGGCTAGCGGGGATCTCTCGAGCTCCTACAATGAGCAGTTCTTC,CASSLAASGDLSSSYNEQFF
TRBV12-2,NA,NA,TRBJ1-4,TGTGCAAGTCGCTTAGCGCAACAGGGGGACCCACAAGCTAATGAAAAACTGTTTTTT,CASRLAQQGDPQANEKLFF
TRBV6-1,NA,TRBD2,TRBJ2-7,TGTGCCAGCAGTGAGTGGGAGGGGACCTACGAGCAGTACTTC,CASSEWEGTYEQYF
TRBV6-5,NA,NA,TRBJ1-2,TGTGCCAGCAGTTACTCGACAGCTAACTATGGCTACACCTTC,CASSYSTANYGYTF
TRBV7-9,NA,TRBD2,TRBJ2-1,TGTGCCAGCAGCTTCGACCGACTAGCTTCTCCCAATGAGCAGTTCTTC,CASSFDRLASPNEQFF
TRBV7-8,NA,TRBD2,TRBJ2-3,TGTGCCAGCACCTTCCCCCCGGGAGGGGGTGGAGATACGCAGTATTTT,CASTFPPGGGGDTQYF
TRBV11-2,NA,TRBD1,TRBJ2-7,TGTGCCAGCAGCTTTAGGACAGGGGGAACCTACGAGCAGTACTTC,CASSFRTGGTYEQYF
TRBV9,few,TRBD2,TRBJ2-2,TGTGCCAGCAGCGTAGGGCAAGCGGGAGATCGGGGCGGGGAGCTGTTTTTT,CASSVGQAGDRGGELFF
TRBV7-2,NA,NA,TRBJ1-5,TGTGCCAGCAGCTTCCAGGCTAGCAATCAGCCCCAGCATTTT,CASSFQASNQPQHF
TRBV5-5,few,NA,TRBJ1-1,TGTGCCAGCAGCTTTGACTTGGACACTGAAGCTTTCTTT,CASSFDLDTEAFF
TRBV7-8,NA,TRBD2,TRBJ2-3,TGTGCCAGCACAACCGGGGGGTTTGGAGATACGCAGTATTTT,CASTTGGFGDTQYF
TRBV6-1,NA,TRBD2,TRBJ2-3,TGTGCCAGCAGTGAAAGGACTAGCGGGAGGGCCGATAGCACAGATACGCAGTATTTT,CASSERTSGRADSTDTQYF
TRBV2,NA,NA,TRBJ1-5,TGTGCCAGCAGCACCGGGGTTGGACGACGGGATAGCAATCAGCCCCAGCATTTT,CASSTGVGRRDSNQPQHF
TRBV18,NA,TRBD1,TRBJ1-4,TGTGCCAGCTCACCGTCTCTGACGGGACAGGGCATAGAAAAACTGTTTTTT,CASSPSLTGQGIEKLFF
TRBV12-3/TRBV12-4,NA,NA,TRBJ1-4,TGTGCCACGGGACTGAGTAATGAAAAACTGTTTTTT,CATGLSNEKLFF
TRBV12-3/TRBV12-4,NA,NA,TRBJ2-1,TGTGCCAGCAGTTTACTGGGGCTTGAGCAGTTCTTC,CASSLLGLEQFF
TRBV7-2,few,TRBD1,TRBJ1-1,TGTGCCAGCAGCTTAAGGACAGGGGTCACTGAAGCTTTCTTT,CASSLRTGVTEAFF
TRBV30,NA,NA,TRBJ1-2,TGTGCCTGCCAGGCGATACTCAACTATGGCTACACCTTC,CACQAILNYGYTF
TRBV15,NA,NA,TRBJ2-5,TGTGCCACCAGCAAGGGGGTAGAAGAGACCCAGTACTTC,CATSKGVEETQYF
TRBV5-4,NA,NA,TRBJ2-3,TGTGCCAGCAGCCAAGGGGGGGGGTCCACAGATACGCAGTATTTT,CASSQGGGSTDTQYF
TRBV4-3,NA,NA,TRBJ1-2,TGCGCCAGCAGCCCGGACATCTCTAACTATGGCTACACCTTC,CASSPDISNYGYTF
TRBV7-8,NA,TRBD1,TRBJ1-5,TGTGCCAGCAGCCCAGGACAGGGGGCGAATCAGCCCCAGCATTTT,CASSPGQGANQPQHF
TRBV14,NA,NA,TRBJ1-1,TGTGCCAGCAGCCAAGGTGGTATCGGGGGGGCCGGAGCTTTCTTT,CASSQGGIGGAGAFF
TRBV13,NA,TRBD2,TRBJ2-5,TGTGCCAGCAGCTTAGTGACTAGCGGGAGTATTTCAGAGACCCAGTACTTC,CASSLVTSGSISETQYF